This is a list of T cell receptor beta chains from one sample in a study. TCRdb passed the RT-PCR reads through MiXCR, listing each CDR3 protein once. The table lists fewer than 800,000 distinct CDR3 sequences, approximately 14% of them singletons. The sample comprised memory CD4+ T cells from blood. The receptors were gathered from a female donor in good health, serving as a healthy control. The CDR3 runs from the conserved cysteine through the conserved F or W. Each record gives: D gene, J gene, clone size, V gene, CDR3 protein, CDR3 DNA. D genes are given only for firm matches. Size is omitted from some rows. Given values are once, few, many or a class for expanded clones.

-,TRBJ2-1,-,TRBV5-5,CASSLGVGRGFDEQFF,TGTGCCAGCAGCTTGGGGGTGGGGAGAGGATTTGATGAGCAGTTCTTC
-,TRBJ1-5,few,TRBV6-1,CASSALQVNQPQHF,TGTGCCAGCAGTGCCCTACAGGTCAATCAGCCCCAGCATTTT
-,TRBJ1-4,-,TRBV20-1,CSARVYGEPNEKLFF,TGCAGTGCTAGAGTGTACGGTGAGCCTAATGAAAAACTGTTTTTT
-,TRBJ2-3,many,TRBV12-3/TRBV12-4,CASSRGMADTQYF,TGTGCCAGCAGTCGGGGGATGGCAGATACGCAGTATTTT
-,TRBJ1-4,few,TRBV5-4,CASSLALGSNEKLFF,TGTGCCAGCAGCTTGGCCTTGGGCAGTAATGAAAAACTGTTTTTT
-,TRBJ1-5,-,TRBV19,CASSIVGEQPQHF,TGTGCCAGTAGTATAGTAGGGGAACAGCCCCAGCATTTT
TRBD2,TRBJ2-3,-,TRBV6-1,CASRVGLAGSDTQYF,TGTGCCAGCAGGGTCGGACTAGCGGGAAGTGATACGCAGTATTTT
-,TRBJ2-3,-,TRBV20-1,CSARRPTDTQYF,TGCAGTGCTCGCAGACCCACAGATACGCAGTATTTT
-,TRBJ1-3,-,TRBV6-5,CASSYSNLLAGGNTIYF,TGTGCCAGCAGTTACTCGAATCTCCTGGCAGGGGGAAACACCATATATTTT
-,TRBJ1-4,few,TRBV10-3,CAISESGMGKLFF,TGTGCCATCAGTGAGTCTGGGATGGGGAAACTGTTTTTT
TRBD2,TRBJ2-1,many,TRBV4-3,CASSQGAAGGLGEQFF,TGCGCCAGCAGCCAAGGGGCAGCGGGAGGGCTGGGTGAGCAGTTCTTC
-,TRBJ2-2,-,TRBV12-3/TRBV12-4,CASSWGAGAGNTGELFF,TGTGCCAGCAGTTGGGGCGCGGGGGCTGGGAACACCGGGGAGCTGTTTTTT
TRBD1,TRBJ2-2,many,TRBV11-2,CASSPRDRVAGELFF,TGTGCCAGCAGCCCTAGGGACAGGGTGGCCGGGGAGCTGTTTTTT
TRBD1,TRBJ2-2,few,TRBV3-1,CASSQNLGQGGTGELFF,TGTGCCAGCAGCCAGAACTTGGGACAGGGCGGCACCGGGGAGCTGTTTTTT
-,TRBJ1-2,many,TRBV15,CATSRDLAGRPTGYTF,TGTGCCACCAGCAGAGACCTGGCAGGGCGACCTACTGGCTACACCTTC
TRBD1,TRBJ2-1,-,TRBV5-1,CASSPSRQGTDEQFF,TGCGCCAGCAGCCCCTCTAGACAGGGTACGGATGAGCAGTTCTTC
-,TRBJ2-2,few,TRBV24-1,CATSDPPSSANTGELFF,TGTGCCACCAGTGATCCTCCTTCTAGCGCGAACACCGGGGAGCTGTTTTTT
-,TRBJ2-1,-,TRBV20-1,CSASASIQQFF,TGCAGTGCTAGTGCGTCCATCCAGCAGTTCTTC
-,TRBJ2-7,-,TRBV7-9,CASTLSGAYEQYF,TGTGCCAGCACCCTCTCCGGGGCCTACGAGCAGTACTTC
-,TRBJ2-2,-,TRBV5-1,CASSQVVQTTGELFF,TGCGCCAGCAGCCAAGTAGTACAGACCACCGGGGAGCTGTTTTTT
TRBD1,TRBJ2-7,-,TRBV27,CASSLLTGGPYEQYF,TGTGCCAGCAGTTTATTAACAGGGGGACCCTACGAGCAGTACTTC
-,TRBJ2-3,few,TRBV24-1,CATSDFERAVDTQYF,TGTGCCACCAGTGATTTCGAGAGGGCAGTGGATACGCAGTATTTT
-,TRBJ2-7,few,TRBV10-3,CAISEAGTSLQYF,TGTGCCATCAGCGAGGCGGGGACCAGTTTGCAGTACTTC
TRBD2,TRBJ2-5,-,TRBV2,CASRAMTSGQETQYF,TGTGCCAGCAGGGCCATGACTAGCGGCCAAGAGACCCAGTACTTC
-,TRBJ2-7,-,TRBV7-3,CASSPQGGSIEQYF,TGTGCCAGCAGTCCCCAGGGAGGTTCTATCGAGCAGTACTTC
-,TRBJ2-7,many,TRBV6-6,CASRVPAAGGSGEQYF,TGTGCCAGCAGAGTACCCGCTGCTGGGGGATCGGGCGAGCAGTACTTC
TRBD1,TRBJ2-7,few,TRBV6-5,CASSYSWTGRYEQYF,TGTGCCAGCAGTTACTCCTGGACAGGGAGGTACGAGCAGTACTTC
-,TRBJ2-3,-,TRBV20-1,CSAFPRGSTDTQYF,TGCAGTGCTTTCCCCCGGGGGAGCACAGATACGCAGTATTTT
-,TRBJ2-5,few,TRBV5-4,CASSSEGGVVRETQYF,TGTGCCAGCAGCTCCGAGGGGGGGGTAGTACGGGAGACCCAGTACTTC
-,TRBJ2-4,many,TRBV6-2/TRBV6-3,CASVQVAGGIQYF,TGTGCCAGCGTACAGGTCGCCGGAGGCATTCAGTACTTC
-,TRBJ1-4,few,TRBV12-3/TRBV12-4,CASKSGQKNEKLFF,TGTGCCAGTAAATCCGGACAGAAAAATGAAAAACTGTTTTTT
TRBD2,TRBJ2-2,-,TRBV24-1,CATSDPGLAPSGELFF,TGTGCCACCAGTGACCCGGGACTAGCTCCCTCCGGGGAGCTGTTTTTT
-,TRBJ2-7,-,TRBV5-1,CASSYTGPEQYF,TGCGCCAGCAGCTATACAGGGCCCGAGCAGTACTTC
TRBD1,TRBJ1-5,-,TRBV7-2,CASSVRGQYNQPQHF,TGTGCCAGCAGCGTAAGGGGACAGTACAATCAGCCCCAGCATTTT
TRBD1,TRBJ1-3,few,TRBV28,CASSAPTGTGLARNTIYF,TGTGCCAGCAGTGCACCCACCGGGACAGGGTTGGCTAGAAACACCATATATTTT
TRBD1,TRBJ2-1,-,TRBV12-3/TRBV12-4,CASSPRTGSYEQFF,TGTGCCAGCAGTCCGCGGACAGGATCGTATGAGCAGTTCTTC
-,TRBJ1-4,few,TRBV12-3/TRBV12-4,CASSLSTAEKLFF,TGTGCCAGCAGTTTATCAACGGCTGAAAAACTGTTTTTT
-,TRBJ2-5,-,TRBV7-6,CASSPRPVAGETQYF,TGTGCCAGCTCCCCTCGCCCGGTGGCCGGAGAGACCCAGTACTTC
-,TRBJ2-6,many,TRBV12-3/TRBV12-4,CASSRRSGANVLTF,TGTGCCAGCAGTCGCCGGTCTGGGGCCAACGTCCTGACTTTC
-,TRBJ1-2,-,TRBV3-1,CASRAPGSYGYTF,TGTGCCAGCAGGGCCCCGGGGTCCTATGGCTACACCTTC
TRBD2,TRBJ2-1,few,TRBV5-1,CASSLRETSGPNEQFF,TGCGCCAGCAGCTTGCGAGAGACTAGCGGCCCCAATGAGCAGTTCTTC
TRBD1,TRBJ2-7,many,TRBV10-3,CAITPTGGQVAAEQYF,TGTGCCATCACCCCGACAGGGGGACAGGTGGCAGCCGAGCAGTACTTC
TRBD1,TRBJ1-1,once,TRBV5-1,CASSQGGLDEAFF,TGCGCCAGCAGCCAAGGGGGCCTCGATGAAGCTTTCTTT
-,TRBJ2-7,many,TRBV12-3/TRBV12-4,CASSIKTGPYEQYF,TGTGCCAGCAGCATAAAGACAGGACCCTACGAGCAGTACTTC
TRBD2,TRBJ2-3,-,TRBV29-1,CSVARTSASTDTQYF,TGCAGCGTTGCTCGGACTAGCGCCAGCACAGATACGCAGTATTTT
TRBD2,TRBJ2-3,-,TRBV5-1,CASSSGLAGGLDTQYF,TGCGCCAGCAGCTCGGGACTAGCGGGAGGACTTGATACGCAGTATTTT
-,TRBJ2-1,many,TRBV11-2,CASSLVPPGASSYNEQFF,TGTGCCAGCAGCTTAGTCCCCCCCGGAGCGAGCTCCTACAATGAGCAGTTCTTC
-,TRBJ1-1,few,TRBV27,CASSFGVKGTEAFF,TGTGCCAGCAGTTTTGGGGTTAAGGGGACTGAAGCTTTCTTT